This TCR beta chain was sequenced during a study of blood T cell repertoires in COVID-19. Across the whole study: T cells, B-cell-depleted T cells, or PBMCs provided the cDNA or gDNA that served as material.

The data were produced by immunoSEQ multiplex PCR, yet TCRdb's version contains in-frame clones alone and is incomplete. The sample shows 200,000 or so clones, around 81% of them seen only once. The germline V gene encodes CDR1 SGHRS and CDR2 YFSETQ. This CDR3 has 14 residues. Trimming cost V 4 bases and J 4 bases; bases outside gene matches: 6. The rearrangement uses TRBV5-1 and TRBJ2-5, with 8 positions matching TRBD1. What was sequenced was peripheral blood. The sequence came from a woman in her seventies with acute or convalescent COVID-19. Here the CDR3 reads CASSPGTGGETQYF. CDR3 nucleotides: TGCGCCAGCAGCCCCGGGACAGGAGGAGAGACCCAGTACTTC.